The clone carrying this T cell receptor beta chain was recorded only once. The data stem from a study of blood T cell repertoires in COVID-19. The method was immunoSEQ multiplex PCR; TCRdb's version includes in-frame clones alone and lacks a portion of them. Among about 160,000 clones listed, about 87% were seen once. This CDR3 comprises 14 residues. CDR1 is LGHDT, CDR2 YNNKEL, per germline (reference sequence). Trimming left V 1 base short and J 5 bases short, with 11 bases between. The gene calls are TRBV3-1 (or the pseudogene TRBV3-2) and TRBJ1-2; D is uncertain. The sequence was obtained from a man older than 75 with acute or convalescent COVID-19. The specimen sequenced was peripheral blood. The CDR3 DNA sequence: TGTGCCAGCAGCCAAGGACTGGGAGGATATGGCTACACCTTC. This encodes CASSQGLGGYGYTF.